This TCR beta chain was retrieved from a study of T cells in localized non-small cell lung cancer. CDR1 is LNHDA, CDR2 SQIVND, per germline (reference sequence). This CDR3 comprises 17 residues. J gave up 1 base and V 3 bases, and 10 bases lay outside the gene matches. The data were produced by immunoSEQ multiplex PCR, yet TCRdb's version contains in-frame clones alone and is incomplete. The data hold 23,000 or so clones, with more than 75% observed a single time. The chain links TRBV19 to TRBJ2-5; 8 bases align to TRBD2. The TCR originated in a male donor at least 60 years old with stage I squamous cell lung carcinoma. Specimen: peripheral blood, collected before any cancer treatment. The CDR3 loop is CASSMSKAAGAQETQYF. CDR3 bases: TGTGCCAGTAGTATGTCCAAGGCAGCGGGGGCCCAAGAGACCCAGTACTTC.